The clone carrying this T cell receptor (beta chain) was observed a handful of times. Each CDR3 protein is one row after TCRdb ran MiXCR on the RT-PCR reads. The table has more than 550,000 distinct CDR3 sequences, approximately 15% seen once. The sequenced material came from memory CD4+ T cells from blood. This receptor was obtained from a female donor in good health, serving as a healthy control.

Here the CDR3 DNA reads TGTGCCAGCAGCAGTTACGGGACAGGGGTATACAATGAGCAGTTCTTC. This codes for CASSSYGTGVYNEQFF. This chain links TRBV7-2 with TRBJ2-1, with 10 bases lining up with TRBD1. With V trimmed by 5 bases and J by 4 bases, 8 bases remained unmatched. This CDR3 is 16 amino acids long. Germline V gives CDR1 SGHTA, CDR2 FQGNSA.